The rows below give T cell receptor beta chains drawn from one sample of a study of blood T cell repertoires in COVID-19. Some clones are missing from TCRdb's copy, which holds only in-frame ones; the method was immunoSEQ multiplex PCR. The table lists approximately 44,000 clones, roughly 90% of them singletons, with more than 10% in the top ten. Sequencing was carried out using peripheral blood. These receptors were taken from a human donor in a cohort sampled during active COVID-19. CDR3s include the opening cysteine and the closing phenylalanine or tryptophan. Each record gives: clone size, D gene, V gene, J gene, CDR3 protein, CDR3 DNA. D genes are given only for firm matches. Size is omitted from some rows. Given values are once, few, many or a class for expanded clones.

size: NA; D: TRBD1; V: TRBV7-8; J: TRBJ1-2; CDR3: CASSPGTGGIYGYTF; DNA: TGTGCCAGCAGCCCCGGGACAGGGGGGATCTATGGCTACACCTTC
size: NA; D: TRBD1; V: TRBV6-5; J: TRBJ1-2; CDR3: CASSSRTGSLYGYTF; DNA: TGTGCCAGCAGTTCCAGGACAGGGAGTTTGTATGGCTACACCTTC
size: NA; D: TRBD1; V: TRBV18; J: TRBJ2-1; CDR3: CASSVGTGTYNEQFF; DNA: TGTGCCAGCTCAGTCGGGACAGGGACGTACAATGAGCAGTTCTTC
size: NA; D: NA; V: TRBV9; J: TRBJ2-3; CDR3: CASSVEGGTPMKQYF; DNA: TGTGCCAGCAGCGTAGAGGGGGGGACGCCCATGAAGCAGTATTTT
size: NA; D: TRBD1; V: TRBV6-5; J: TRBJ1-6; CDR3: CASRTGTVALHF; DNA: TGTGCCAGCAGAACCGGGACAGTAGCCCTCCACTTT
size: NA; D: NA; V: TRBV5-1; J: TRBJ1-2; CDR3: CASSLSQGYYGYTF; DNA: TGCGCCAGCAGCTTGTCCCAGGGTTACTATGGCTACACCTTC
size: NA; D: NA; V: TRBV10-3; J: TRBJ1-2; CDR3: CAISEGQIYGYTF; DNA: TGTGCCATCAGTGAGGGACAGATCTATGGCTACACCTTC
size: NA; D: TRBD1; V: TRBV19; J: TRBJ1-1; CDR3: CASSLDRANTEAFF; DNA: TGTGCCAGTAGTTTAGACAGGGCGAACACTGAAGCTTTCTTT
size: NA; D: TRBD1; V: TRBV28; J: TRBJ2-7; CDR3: CASSQDRGFYEQYF; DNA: TGTGCCAGCTCCCAGGACAGGGGGTTCTACGAGCAGTACTTC
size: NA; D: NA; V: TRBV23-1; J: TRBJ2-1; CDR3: CASSLAGPVWRDRNRSSYNEQFF; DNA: TGCGCCAGCAGTCTGGCTGGCCCTGTTTGGAGGGACCGAAATAGAAGCTCCTACAATGAGCAGTTCTTC
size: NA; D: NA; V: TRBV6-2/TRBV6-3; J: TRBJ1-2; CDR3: CASSYSEYGYTF; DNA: TGTGCCAGCAGTTACTCAGAGTATGGCTACACCTTC
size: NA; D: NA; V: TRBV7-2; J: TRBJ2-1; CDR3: CASSAGGGGHNEQFF; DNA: TGTGCCAGCAGCGCCGGGGGCGGGGGACACAATGAGCAGTTCTTC
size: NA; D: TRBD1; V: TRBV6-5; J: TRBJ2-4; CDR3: CASSSRTGELYIQYF; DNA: TGTGCCAGCAGTTCCCGGACAGGAGAGTTATACATTCAGTACTTC
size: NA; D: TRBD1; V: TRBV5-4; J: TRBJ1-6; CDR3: CASSAGQGAPPLHF; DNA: TGTGCCAGCAGCGCAGGACAGGGGGCCCCACCCCTCCACTTT
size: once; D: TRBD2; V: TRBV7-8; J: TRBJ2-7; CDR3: CASSLGGLAGGNYEQYF; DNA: TGTGCCAGCAGCTTAGGTGGTCTTGCGGGGGGAAACTACGAGCAGTACTTC
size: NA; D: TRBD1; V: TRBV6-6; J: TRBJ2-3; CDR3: CASSYSAGQGTDTQYF; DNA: TGTGCCAGCAGTTACTCGGCGGGACAGGGCACAGATACGCAGTATTTT
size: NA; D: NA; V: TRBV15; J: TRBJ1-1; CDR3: CATSREGRGNTEAFF; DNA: TGTGCCACCAGCAGAGAGGGTAGGGGGAACACTGAAGCTTTCTTT
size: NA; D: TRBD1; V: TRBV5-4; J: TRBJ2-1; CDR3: CASSGQGTGGYNEQFF; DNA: TGTGCCAGCAGCGGGCAGGGGACAGGGGGCTACAATGAGCAGTTCTTC
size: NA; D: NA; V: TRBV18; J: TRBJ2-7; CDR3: CASSPRYVASYEQYF; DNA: TGTGCCAGCTCCCCCAGGTACGTGGCATCCTACGAGCAGTACTTC
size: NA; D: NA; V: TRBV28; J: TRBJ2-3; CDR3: CASSFRGASRKRSTDTQYF; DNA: TGTGCCAGCAGTTTCCGCGGAGCTAGCCGAAAGCGTAGCACAGATACGCAGTATTTT
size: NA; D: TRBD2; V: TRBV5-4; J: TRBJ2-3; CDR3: CASSFLAALDTQYF; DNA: TGTGCCAGCAGCTTCCTAGCGGCCCTTGATACGCAGTATTTT
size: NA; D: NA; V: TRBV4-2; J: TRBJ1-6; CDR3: CASSLTGTGSPLHF; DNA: TGTGCCAGCAGCCTAACAGGGACGGGGTCACCCCTCCACTTT
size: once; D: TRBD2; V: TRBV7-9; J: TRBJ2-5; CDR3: CASSLGLAGAPYQETQYF; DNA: TGTGCCAGCAGCTTGGGACTAGCGGGGGCACCGTACCAAGAGACCCAGTACTTC
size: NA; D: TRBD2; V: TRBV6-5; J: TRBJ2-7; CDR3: CASSQREGPHEQYF; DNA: TGTGCCAGCAGTCAAAGGGAGGGACCCCACGAGCAGTACTTC
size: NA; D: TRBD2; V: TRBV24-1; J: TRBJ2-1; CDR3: CATEGGSSGEQFF; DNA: TGTGCCACCGAGGGCGGGAGCTCGGGTGAGCAGTTCTTC
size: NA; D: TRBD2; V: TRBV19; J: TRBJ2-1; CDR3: CASSSGLAGSNEQFF; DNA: TGTGCCAGTAGTTCCGGACTAGCGGGCTCCAATGAGCAGTTCTTC
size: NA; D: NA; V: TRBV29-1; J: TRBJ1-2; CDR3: CSAHDRPGGGYTF; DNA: TGCAGCGCTCATGACAGGCCGGGGGGTGGCTACACCTTC
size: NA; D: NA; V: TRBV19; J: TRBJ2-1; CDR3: CASSREALYNEQFF; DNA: TGTGCCAGTAGTAGGGAGGCCCTCTACAATGAGCAGTTCTTC
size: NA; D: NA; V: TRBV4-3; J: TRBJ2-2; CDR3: CASSQFLRGITGELFF; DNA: TGCGCCAGCAGCCAATTTTTGCGGGGTATAACCGGGGAGCTGTTTTTT
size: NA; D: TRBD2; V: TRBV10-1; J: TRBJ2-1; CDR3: CASSESAGGNEQFF; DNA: TGCGCCAGCAGTGAGTCTGCGGGGGGCAATGAGCAGTTCTTC
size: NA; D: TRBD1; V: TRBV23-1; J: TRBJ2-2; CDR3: CASLSGGFYTGELFF; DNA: TGCGCCAGCCTTTCAGGGGGCTTTTACACCGGGGAGCTGTTTTTT
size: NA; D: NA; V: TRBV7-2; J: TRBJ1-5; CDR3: CASSLDTSNQPQHF; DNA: TGTGCCAGCAGCTTAGACACTAGCAATCAGCCCCAGCATTTT
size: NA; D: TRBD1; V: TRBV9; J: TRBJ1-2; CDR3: CASSVEGQGLYGYTF; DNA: TGTGCCAGCAGCGTAGAGGGACAGGGCCTGTATGGCTACACCTTC
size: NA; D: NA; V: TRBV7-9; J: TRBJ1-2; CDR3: CASSPYGQLYGYTF; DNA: TGTGCCAGCAGCCCGTACGGACAGCTCTATGGCTACACCTTC
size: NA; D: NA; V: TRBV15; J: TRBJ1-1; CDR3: CATSSIRGNTEAFF; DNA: TGTGCCACCAGCAGTATCCGGGGAAACACTGAAGCTTTCTTT
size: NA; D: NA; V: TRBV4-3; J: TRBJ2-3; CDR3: CASSRTLATTDTQYF; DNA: TGCGCCAGCAGCCGGACCCTAGCGACCACAGATACGCAGTATTTT
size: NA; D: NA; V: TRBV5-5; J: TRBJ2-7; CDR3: CASSLGQGIYEQYF; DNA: TGTGCCAGCAGCTTGGGGCAGGGGATCTACGAGCAGTACTTC
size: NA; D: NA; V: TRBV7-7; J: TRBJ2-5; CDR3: CASSPPGARGETQYF; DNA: TGTGCCAGCAGCCCTCCCGGGGCTAGGGGGGAGACCCAGTACTTC
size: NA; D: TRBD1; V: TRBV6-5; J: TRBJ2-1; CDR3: CASSYRQGAYNEQFF; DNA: TGTGCCAGCAGTTACCGGCAGGGGGCTTACAATGAGCAGTTCTTC
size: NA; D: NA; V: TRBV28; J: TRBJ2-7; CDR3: CASSGPTTYEQYF; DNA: TGTGCCAGTAGCGGACCTACCACCTACGAGCAGTACTTC
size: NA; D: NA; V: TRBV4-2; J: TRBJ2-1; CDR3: CASSLPGGNEQFF; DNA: TGTGCCAGCAGCCTGCCCGGGGGCAATGAGCAGTTCTTC
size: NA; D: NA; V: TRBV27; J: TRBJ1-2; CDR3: CASRRGGEYGYTF; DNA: TGTGCCAGCAGGCGGGGGGGCGAGTATGGCTACACCTTC
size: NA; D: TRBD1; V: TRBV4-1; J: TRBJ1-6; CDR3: CASSQGQGDNSPLHF; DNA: TGCGCCAGCAGCCAAGGCCAGGGGGACAATTCACCCCTCCACTTT
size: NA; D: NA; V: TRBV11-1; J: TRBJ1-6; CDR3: CASSIRQSNSPLHF; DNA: TGTGCCAGCAGCATTAGACAGAGCAATTCACCCCTCCACTTT
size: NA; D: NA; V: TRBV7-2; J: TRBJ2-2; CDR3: CASSFRTGSNTGGLFF; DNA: TGTGCCAGCAGCTTTCGGACAGGATCGAACACCGGGGGGCTGTTTTTT
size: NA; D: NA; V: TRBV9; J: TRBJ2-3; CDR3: CASSARPARTDTQYF; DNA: TGTGCCAGCAGCGCTAGGCCAGCGAGAACAGATACGCAGTATTTT
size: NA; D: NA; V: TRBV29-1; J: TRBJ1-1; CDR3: CSVSHGYDRRGF; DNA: TGCAGCGTTTCCCACGGTTATGACCGACGGGGGTTT
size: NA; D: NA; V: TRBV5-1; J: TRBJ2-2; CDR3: CASSFKGVNTGELFF; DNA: TGCGCCAGCAGCTTTAAGGGGGTAAACACCGGGGAGCTGTTTTTT
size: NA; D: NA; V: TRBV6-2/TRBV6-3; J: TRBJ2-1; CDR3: CASSTPGGREQFF; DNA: TGTGCCAGCAGTACCCCAGGGGGGCGGGAGCAGTTCTTC
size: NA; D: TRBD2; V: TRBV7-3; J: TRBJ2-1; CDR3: CASSLIPSGYNEQFF; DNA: TGTGCCAGCAGCTTAATCCCTAGCGGCTACAATGAGCAGTTCTTC
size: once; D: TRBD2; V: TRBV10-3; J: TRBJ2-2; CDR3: CAISEGTSFTGELFF; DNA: TGTGCCATCAGTGAGGGGACTAGTTTCACCGGGGAGCTGTTTTTT
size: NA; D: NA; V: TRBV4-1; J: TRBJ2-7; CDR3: CASSLRVSAGKDYEQYF; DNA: TGCGCCAGCAGCTTAAGAGTATCGGCAGGGAAAGATTACGAGCAGTACTTC
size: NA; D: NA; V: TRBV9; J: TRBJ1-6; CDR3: CASSPSDRRNSPLHF; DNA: TGTGCCAGCAGCCCCTCAGACAGGAGGAATTCACCCCTCCACTTT